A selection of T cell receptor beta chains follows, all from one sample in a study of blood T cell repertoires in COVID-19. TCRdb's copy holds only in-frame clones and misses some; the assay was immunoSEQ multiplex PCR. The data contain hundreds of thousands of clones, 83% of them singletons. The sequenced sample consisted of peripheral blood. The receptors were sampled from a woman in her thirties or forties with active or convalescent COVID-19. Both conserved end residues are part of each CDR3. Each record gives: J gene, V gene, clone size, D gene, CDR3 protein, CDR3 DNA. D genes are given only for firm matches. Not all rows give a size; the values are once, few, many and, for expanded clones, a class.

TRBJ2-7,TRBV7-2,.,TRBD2,CASSLGLAGAAGAEQYF,TGTGCCAGCAGCTTAGGACTAGCGGGGGCCGCAGGGGCCGAGCAGTACTTC
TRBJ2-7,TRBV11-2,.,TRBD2,CASTLGEGPGYEQYF,TGTGCCAGCACCTTAGGGGAGGGTCCGGGCTACGAGCAGTACTTC
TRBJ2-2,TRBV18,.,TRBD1,CASSPTGEVTGELFF,TGTGCCAGCTCACCGACAGGGGAGGTCACCGGGGAGCTGTTTTTT
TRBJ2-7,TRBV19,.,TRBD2,CASSRAGGGFYKGEQYF,TGTGCCAGTAGTAGAGCGGGAGGGGGTTTTTATAAAGGCGAGCAGTACTTC
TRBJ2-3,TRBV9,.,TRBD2,CASSPRETPQYF,TGTGCCAGCAGCCCGCGGGAGACTCCGCAGTATTTT
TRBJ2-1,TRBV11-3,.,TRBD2,CASSPSGTSLGQFF,TGTGCCAGCAGCCCATCCGGGACTAGTCTCGGGCAGTTCTTC
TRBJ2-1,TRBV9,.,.,CASSPAWRNEQFF,TGTGCCAGCAGCCCCGCTTGGAGGAATGAGCAGTTCTTC
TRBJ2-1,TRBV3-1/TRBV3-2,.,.,CASSQEGSSRNEQFF,TGTGCCAGCAGCCAAGAGGGCAGCTCGCGAAATGAGCAGTTCTTC
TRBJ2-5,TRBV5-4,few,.,CASSRQELQETQYF,TGTGCCAGCAGTCGACAGGAACTCCAAGAGACCCAGTACTTC
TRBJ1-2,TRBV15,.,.,CATSPGEGEVKGYTF,TGTGCCACCAGCCCGGGGGAGGGGGAGGTTAAGGGCTACACCTTC
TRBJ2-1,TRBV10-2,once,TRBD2,CASSEPRGLAGGTYNEQFF,TGCGCCAGCAGTGAGCCAAGGGGACTAGCGGGAGGAACCTACAATGAGCAGTTCTTC
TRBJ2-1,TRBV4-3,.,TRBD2,CASSQEQRTSVVGEQFF,TGCGCCAGCAGCCAAGAGCAAAGGACTAGCGTAGTGGGTGAGCAGTTCTTC
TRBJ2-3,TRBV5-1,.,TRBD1,CASSALGTVRRDTQYF,TGCGCCAGCAGCGCCCTTGGGACAGTCCGAAGAGATACGCAGTATTTT
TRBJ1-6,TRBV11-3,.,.,CASSLGQGIPPLHF,TGTGCCAGCAGCTTAGGGCAGGGGATTCCACCCCTCCACTTT
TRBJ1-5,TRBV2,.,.,CASSEYSVNQPQHF,TGTGCCAGCAGTGAATACTCTGTCAATCAGCCCCAGCATTTT
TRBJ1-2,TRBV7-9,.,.,CASSPPGGLYGYTF,TGTGCCAGCAGCCCTCCGGGGGGGCTCTATGGCTACACCTTC
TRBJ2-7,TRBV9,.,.,CASSGLGGHEQYF,TGTGCCAGCAGCGGTCTGGGGGGGCACGAGCAGTACTTC
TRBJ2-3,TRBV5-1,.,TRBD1,CASSLAWDRRGDTQYF,TGCGCCAGCAGCTTGGCATGGGACAGGAGAGGAGATACGCAGTATTTT
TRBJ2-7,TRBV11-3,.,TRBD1,CASPDRGNYEQYF,TGTGCCAGTCCTGACAGGGGGAACTACGAGCAGTACTTC
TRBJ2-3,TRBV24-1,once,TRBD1,CATSDRDRGVTDTQYF,TGTGCCACCAGTGATCGGGACAGGGGGGTCACAGATACGCAGTATTTT
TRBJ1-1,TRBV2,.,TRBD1,CASSPGTGYVDTEAFF,TGTGCCAGCTCCCCCGGGACAGGGTATGTCGACACTGAAGCTTTCTTT
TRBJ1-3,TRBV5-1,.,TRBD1,CASSSGGGWSGNTIYF,TGCGCCAGCAGCTCCGGAGGGGGCTGGAGTGGAAACACCATATATTTT
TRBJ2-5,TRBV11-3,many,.,CASSLTGETQYF,TGTGCCAGCAGCTTAACGGGAGAGACCCAGTACTTC
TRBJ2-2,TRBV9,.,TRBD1,CASTTDRGGGELFF,TGTGCCAGCACCACGGACAGGGGCGGCGGGGAGCTGTTTTTT
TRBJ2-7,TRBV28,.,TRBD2,CASSLSSGGYEQYF,TGTGCCAGCAGCCTCAGCTCGGGGGGGTACGAGCAGTACTTC
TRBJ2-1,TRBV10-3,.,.,CAIGGAASSYNEQFF,TGTGCCATCGGGGGGGCCGCGAGCTCCTACAATGAGCAGTTCTTC
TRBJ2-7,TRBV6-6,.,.,CASSWGHPSYEQYF,TGTGCCAGCAGTTGGGGACATCCCTCCTACGAGCAGTACTTC
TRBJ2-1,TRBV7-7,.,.,CASSLQPLAMSSYNEQFF,TGTGCTAGCAGCTTACAGCCCCTAGCGATGAGCTCCTACAATGAGCAGTTCTTC
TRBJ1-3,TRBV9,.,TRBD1,CASSVGDRSSGNTIYF,TGTGCCAGCAGCGTAGGGGACAGATCCTCTGGAAACACCATATATTTT
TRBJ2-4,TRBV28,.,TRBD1,CASSYSSGGYIQYF,TGTGCCAGCAGTTACTCATCAGGGGGCTACATTCAGTACTTC
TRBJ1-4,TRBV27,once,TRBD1,CASSLTGGLNEKLFF,TGTGCCAGCAGTCTCACAGGGGGCTTAAATGAAAAACTGTTTTTT
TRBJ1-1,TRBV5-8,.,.,CAGSQDLNTEAFF,TGTGCCGGTTCTCAGGATCTGAACACTGAAGCTTTCTTT
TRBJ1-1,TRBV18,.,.,CASSPWTVQNTEAFF,TGTGCCAGCTCACCTTGGACAGTGCAGAACACTGAAGCTTTCTTT
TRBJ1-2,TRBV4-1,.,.,CASSQDPRKERSYGYTF,TGCGCCAGCAGCCAAGATCCGAGGAAGGAGAGGTCCTATGGCTACACCTTC